This T cell receptor (beta chain) appears in the sequencing data of a study of regulatory T cells in long-lasting Graves disease. Findings and limits, study-wide: Small numbers of samples may have cut accuracy. Those with persistent Graves' had less TCR diversity than newly diagnosed patients. With persistent disease, TRBV28, TRBJ1-2 and TRBJ2-5 were the favored segments.

V lost 5 bases, J lost 6 bases, and 8 bases lay in between. Germline V lookup: CDR1 MNHEY, CDR2 SMNVEV (reference sequence). CDR3 size: 12 residues. The authors built TCR beta libraries using iRepertoire HTBI primers and Arm-PCR of CDR3 regions. Each CDR3 protein gets one entry after TCRdb re-called the multiplex PCR reads with MiXCR. The sample carries a few hundred thousand distinct CDR3 sequences, around 21% recorded once. Time point here: newly diagnosed GD, antithyroid drugs for less than 3 months. PBMC RNA was the source of the TCR library. In this sample, this clonotype turned up many times. Its antigen is still unknown.

Sequenced here: peripheral blood mononuclear cells (PBMCs), sampled at new diagnosis, from a patient treated with antithyroid drugs. This chain uses TRBV27 with TRBJ2-1, with D hard to call. This TCR was sampled from a female donor with Graves disease. The CDR3 loop reads CASSTRINEQFF. The CDR3 coding sequence is TGTGCCAGCAGTACACGGATCAATGAGCAGTTCTTC.